This entry concerns a single T cell receptor beta chain. The data derive from a study of blood T cell repertoires in COVID-19. On the study more broadly: Sample material is recorded as cDNA or gDNA derived from T cells, B-cell-depleted T cells, or PBMCs.

Original methodology: Reference gene primers were amplified, and this amplification served to estimate nucleated cell counts. TCRdb's copy holds only in-frame clones and misses some; the assay was immunoSEQ multiplex PCR. From that table come the V and J calls and clone size; the DNA was used to work out D and trimming. Among 350,000 to 400,000 clones listed, roughly 90% were seen once. Trimming removed 3 bases from V and 0 bases from J, with 10 bases in between. Germline V gene lookup returns CDR1 SGHRS and CDR2 YFSETQ. CDR3 size: 15 residues. Patients in Seattle were enrolled during active infection, then followed longitudinally.

The chain employs TRBV5-1 and TRBJ1-5, with D maybe TRBD1 (6 bases). This sequence originates from a woman aged 25 to 45 with COVID-19, enrolled during active disease. Sequencing used peripheral blood. The DNA for the CDR3 is TGCGCCAGCAGCTCGACAGGACGTAGCAATCAGCCCCAGCATTTT. It yields the protein CASSSTGRSNQPQHF.